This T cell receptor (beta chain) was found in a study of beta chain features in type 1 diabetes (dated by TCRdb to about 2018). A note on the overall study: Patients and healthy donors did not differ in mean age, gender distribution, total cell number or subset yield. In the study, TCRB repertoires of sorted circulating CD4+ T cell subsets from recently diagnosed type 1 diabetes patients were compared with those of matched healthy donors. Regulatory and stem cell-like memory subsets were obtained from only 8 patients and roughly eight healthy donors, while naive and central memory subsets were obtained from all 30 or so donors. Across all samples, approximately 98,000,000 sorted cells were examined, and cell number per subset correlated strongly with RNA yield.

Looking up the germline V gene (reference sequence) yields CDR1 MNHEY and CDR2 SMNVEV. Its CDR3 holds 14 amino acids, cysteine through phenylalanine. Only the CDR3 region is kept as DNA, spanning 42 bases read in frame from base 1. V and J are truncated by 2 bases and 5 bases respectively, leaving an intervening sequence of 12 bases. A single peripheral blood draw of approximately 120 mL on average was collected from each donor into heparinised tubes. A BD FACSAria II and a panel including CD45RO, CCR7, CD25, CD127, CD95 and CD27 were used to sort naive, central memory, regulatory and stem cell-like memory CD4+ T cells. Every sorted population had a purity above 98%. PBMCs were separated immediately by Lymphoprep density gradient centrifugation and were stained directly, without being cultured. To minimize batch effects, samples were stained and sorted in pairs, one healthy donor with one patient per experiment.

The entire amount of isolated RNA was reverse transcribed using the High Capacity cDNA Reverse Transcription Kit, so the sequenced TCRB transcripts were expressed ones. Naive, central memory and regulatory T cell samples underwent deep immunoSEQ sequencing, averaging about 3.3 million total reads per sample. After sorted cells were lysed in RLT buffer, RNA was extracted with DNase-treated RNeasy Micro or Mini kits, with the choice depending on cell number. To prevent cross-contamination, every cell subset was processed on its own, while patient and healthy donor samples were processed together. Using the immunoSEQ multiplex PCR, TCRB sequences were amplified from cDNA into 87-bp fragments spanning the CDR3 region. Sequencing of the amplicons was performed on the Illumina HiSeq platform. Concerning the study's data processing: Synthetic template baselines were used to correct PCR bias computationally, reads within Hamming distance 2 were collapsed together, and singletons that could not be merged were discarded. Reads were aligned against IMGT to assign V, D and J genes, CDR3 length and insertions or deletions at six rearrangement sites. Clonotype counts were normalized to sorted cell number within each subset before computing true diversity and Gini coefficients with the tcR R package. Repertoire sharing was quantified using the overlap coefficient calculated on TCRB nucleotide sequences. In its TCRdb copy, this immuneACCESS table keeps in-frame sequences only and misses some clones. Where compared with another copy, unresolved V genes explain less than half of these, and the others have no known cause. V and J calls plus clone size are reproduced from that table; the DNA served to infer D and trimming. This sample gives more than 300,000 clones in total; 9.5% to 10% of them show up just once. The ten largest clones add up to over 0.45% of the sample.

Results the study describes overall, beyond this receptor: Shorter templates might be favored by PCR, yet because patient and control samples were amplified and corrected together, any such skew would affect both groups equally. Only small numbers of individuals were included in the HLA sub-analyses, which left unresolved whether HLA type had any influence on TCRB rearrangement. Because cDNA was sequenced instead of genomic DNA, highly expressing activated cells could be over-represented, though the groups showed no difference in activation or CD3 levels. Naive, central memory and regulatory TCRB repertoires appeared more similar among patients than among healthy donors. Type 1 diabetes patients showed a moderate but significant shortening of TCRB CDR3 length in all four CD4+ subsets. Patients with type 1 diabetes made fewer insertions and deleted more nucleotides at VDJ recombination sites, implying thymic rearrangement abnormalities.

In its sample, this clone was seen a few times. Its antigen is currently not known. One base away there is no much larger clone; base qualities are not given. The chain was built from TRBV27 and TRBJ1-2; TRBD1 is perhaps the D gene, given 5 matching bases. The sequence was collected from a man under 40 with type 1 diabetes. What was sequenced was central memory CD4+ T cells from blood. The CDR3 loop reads CASSLRDPGYGYTF. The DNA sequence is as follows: TGTGCCAGCAGTTTACGGGACCCAGGATATGGCTACACCTTC.